Listed below are T cell receptor beta chains from one sample, sequenced in a study of regulatory T cells in long-lasting Graves disease. TCRdb redid the calling of the multiplex PCR reads with MiXCR, one entry per CDR3 protein. The data show 390,000 or so distinct CDR3 sequences, 12% seen once. These data also formed part of another study, on T cells in Graves' hyperthyroidism and ophthalmopathy.

The input for sequencing was peripheral blood mononuclear cells (PBMCs), taken at new diagnosis, from a patient treated with antithyroid drugs. Receptors originate from a woman younger than 30 with Graves disease. The CDR3 runs from the conserved cysteine through the conserved F or W. The D gene is left open where the match is weak. A row's size may be missing; if present it is once, few, many or a size class.

. | TRBJ2-7 | many | TRBV11-3 | TGTGCCAGCAGGGAGCCCATCCCCGCCTACGAGCAGTACTTC | CASREPIPAYEQYF
TRBD2 | TRBJ2-1 | few | TRBV20-1 | TGCAGTGCTGACCCACTAGCGGGGGAATACAATGAGCAGTTCTTC | CSADPLAGEYNEQFF
. | TRBJ1-5 | few | TRBV5-1 | TGCGCCAGCAGTCCTATAGGGGGTCAGCCCCAGCATTTT | CASSPIGGQPQHF
TRBD1 | TRBJ1-3 | few | TRBV4-2 | TGTGCCAGCAGCCAAGATTCCCAGGGGGCCTCTGGAAACACCATATATTTT | CASSQDSQGASGNTIYF
. | TRBJ1-3 | few | TRBV7-9 | TGTGCCAGCAGCTTGAAGGCAGGGGAGAACTCTGGAAACACCATATATTTT | CASSLKAGENSGNTIYF
TRBD1 | TRBJ2-1 | many | TRBV3-1 | TGTGCCAGCAGCCTACTGCCGGGACAGGTAGATGAGCAGTTCTTC | CASSLLPGQVDEQFF
TRBD1 | TRBJ1-6 | many | TRBV20-1 | TGCAGTGCTAGTTCGGACAGGGACTCCTATAATTCACCCCTCCACTTT | CSASSDRDSYNSPLHF
. | TRBJ1-2 | many | TRBV5-4 | TGTGCCAGCAGCTTTGATCAGGGTGACTATGGCTACACCTTC | CASSFDQGDYGYTF
TRBD2 | TRBJ2-7 | . | TRBV12-3/TRBV12-4 | TGTGCCAGCAGTGAGGGGTTGCGGGAGAGACCTCCCCCCTACGAGCAGTACTTC | CASSEGLRERPPPYEQYF
TRBD1 | TRBJ2-3 | . | TRBV4-3 | TGCGCCAGCAGCTTCGGCCTGATCAGACAGGGGGGAGGCACAGATACGCAGTATTTT | CASSFGLIRQGGGTDTQYF
TRBD1 | TRBJ2-5 | . | TRBV6-1 | TGTGCCAGCAGAGATGACAGGGTGGCAGAAGAGACCCAGTACTTC | CASRDDRVAEETQYF
. | TRBJ2-1 | many | TRBV2 | TGTGCCAGCAGTGAAGAAGTTATGACCAGGGGCAAGGGTCCCGATGAGCAGTTCTTC | CASSEEVMTRGKGPDEQFF
TRBD1 | TRBJ2-3 | few | TRBV12-5 | TGTGCTAGTGGCCCGGACAGGGGTTGGGCAGATACGCAGTATTTT | CASGPDRGWADTQYF
. | TRBJ1-1 | many | TRBV5-1 | TGCGCCAGCAGCTTGGCTCGGACTACCAGGGACACTGAAGCTTTCTTT | CASSLARTTRDTEAFF
TRBD1 | TRBJ2-7 | many | TRBV7-9 | TGTGCCAGCAGCTTCGGGACAGGGGGCAGTTACGAGCAGTACTTC | CASSFGTGGSYEQYF
. | TRBJ2-3 | . | TRBV5-1 | TGCGCCAGCAGCCCCGGGGACACCAGCACAGATACGCAGTATTTT | CASSPGDTSTDTQYF
. | TRBJ2-4 | many | TRBV6-2/TRBV6-3 | TGTGCCAGCAGTTATTTACAGATTGCGGCGGGATTAGCCAAAAACATTCAGTACTTC | CASSYLQIAAGLAKNIQYF
TRBD2 | TRBJ2-2 | . | TRBV7-2 | TGTGCCAGCAGCCCGCAGGGACTAGCGGGAGTTTTCGGGGAGCTGTTTTTT | CASSPQGLAGVFGELFF
. | TRBJ2-1 | . | TRBV9 | TGTGCCAGCAGCCCCGCCGACGGGGTCGGGGATCCCTACAATGAGCAGTTCTTC | CASSPADGVGDPYNEQFF
TRBD1 | TRBJ1-1 | many | TRBV6-2/TRBV6-3 | TGTGCCAGCAGCCCTCCGGGACAGCGAGCTTTCTTT | CASSPPGQRAFF
TRBD1 | TRBJ2-3 | few | TRBV15 | TGTGCCACCAGCATTGGGGCAGGGGGCTTCACAGATACGCAGTATTTT | CATSIGAGGFTDTQYF
. | TRBJ1-5 | . | TRBV28 | TGTGCCAGCAGTAAGGCAGGGATTCGGTCCCCCCAGCATTTT | CASSKAGIRSPQHF
TRBD1 | TRBJ2-3 | . | TRBV28 | TGTGCCAGCAGTTTAGAGACAGGGGATTTCGCGGATACGCAGTATTTT | CASSLETGDFADTQYF
. | TRBJ2-1 | many | TRBV4-3 | TGCGCCAGCAGCCAAGAGAATGACAATGAGCAGTTCTTC | CASSQENDNEQFF
. | TRBJ2-2 | many | TRBV5-1 | TGCGCCAGCAGTTTTCCCCAAGGGGCCGGGGAGCTGTTTTTT | CASSFPQGAGELFF
. | TRBJ2-1 | many | TRBV20-1 | TGCAGTGCTAGACAGGTATCCTACAATGAGCAGTTCTTC | CSARQVSYNEQFF
TRBD2 | TRBJ2-1 | few | TRBV20-1 | TGCAGTGCTAGAGACCCTAGCGGGACCTCCTACAATGAGCAGTTCTTC | CSARDPSGTSYNEQFF
TRBD1 | TRBJ2-3 | many | TRBV27 | TGTGCCAGCAGTTCCCGACAGGGTGATTTTAATACGCAGTATTTT | CASSSRQGDFNTQYF
TRBD1 | TRBJ1-6 | few | TRBV9 | TGTGCCAGCAGCGCCGGGACAGGGTGGGATCCCCTCCACTTT | CASSAGTGWDPLHF
TRBD1 | TRBJ2-1 | many | TRBV6-5 | TGTGCCAGCAGTTACCCATTTCGGACAGGGGTTGGTGAGCAGTTCTTC | CASSYPFRTGVGEQFF
. | TRBJ1-5 | . | TRBV27 | TGTGCCAACAGTTTAAGGGGGAATCAGCCCCAGCATTTT | CANSLRGNQPQHF
. | TRBJ1-1 | many | TRBV12-3/TRBV12-4 | TGTGCCAGCAGTCCTGGTCCTACATCTGACACTGAAGCTTTCTTT | CASSPGPTSDTEAFF
. | TRBJ1-6 | few | TRBV7-9 | TGTGCCAGCAGCTTAGGAGGGGATTCACCCCTCCACTTT | CASSLGGDSPLHF
. | TRBJ1-4 | once | TRBV16 | TGTGCCAGCAGCCAATTAGCCGGTGAAAAACTGTTTTTT | CASSQLAGEKLFF
. | TRBJ2-3 | . | TRBV4-3 | TGCGCCAGCAGCCAAGAACCGAGCCCTACAGATACGCAGTATTTT | CASSQEPSPTDTQYF
TRBD2 | TRBJ2-3 | many | TRBV12-3/TRBV12-4 | TGTGCCAGCAGCGGGGGGACAGATACGCAGTATTTT | CASSGGTDTQYF
. | TRBJ2-3 | . | TRBV15 | TGTGCCACCAGCAGAAGAAGGGCCAGATTAGGCACAGATACGCAGTATTTT | CATSRRRARLGTDTQYF
TRBD1 | TRBJ1-4 | many | TRBV5-1 | TGCGCCAGCAGCATTTACTACCGGGACAGGGGATCAACTAATGAAAAACTGTTTTTT | CASSIYYRDRGSTNEKLFF
TRBD2 | TRBJ2-1 | . | TRBV11-2 | TGTGCCAGCAGCCCGGGGACTAGCGGGGTGTACAATGAGCAGTTCTTC | CASSPGTSGVYNEQFF
TRBD1 | TRBJ2-5 | . | TRBV5-8 | TGTGCCAGCAGCTTGCTACGGACAGGGAAAGAGACCCAGTACTTC | CASSLLRTGKETQYF
TRBD2 | TRBJ2-3 | many | TRBV20-1 | TGCAGTGCCGGGGGACTAGCGTCGGATACGCAGTATTTT | CSAGGLASDTQYF
TRBD1 | TRBJ1-5 | few | TRBV6-2/TRBV6-3 | TGTGCCAGCAAGATGACAGGGTCGGGCCAGCCCCAGCATTTT | CASKMTGSGQPQHF
TRBD1 | TRBJ1-2 | many | TRBV28 | TGTGCCAGCAGTTTTGGGGACAGGCCTAACTATGGCTACACCTTC | CASSFGDRPNYGYTF
. | TRBJ1-1 | few | TRBV6-1 | TGTGCCAGCAGACCCGTCGGACAGCTGAACACTGAAGCTTTCTTT | CASRPVGQLNTEAFF